A single TCR beta chain is shown here with its context. As yet, its antigen is unknown. TCRdb fed the 5' RACE reads into MiXCR, producing one record per CDR3 protein. Of 500,000 to 650,000 distinct CDR3 sequences in the sample, 7.1% were seen once. This sample was included in a study of identical twins. The study, taken as a whole, reports: Models predicted less out-of-frame TCR alpha sharing in monozygotic twins than was found.

CDR3 size: 12 residues. CDR1 is DFQATT, CDR2 SNEGSKA, per germline (reference sequence). In addition, the sample was reused for a study of yellow fever vaccine responses in identical twins. That work states: In identical twins, vaccine T cell responses appeared partly shared and partly individual.

Sequencing input: PBMCs. The chain links TRBV20-1 to TRBJ2-7; a possible D gene is TRBD2 (6 bases). The source is a young woman in good health. The CDR3, as DNA: TGCAGCTCAGGAGGGCCTAGGGACGAGCAGTACTTC. This gives the protein CSSGGPRDEQYF.